This is a list of T cell receptor beta chains from one sample in a study of shared clonotypes between healthy human individuals. Assay used: immunoSEQ multiplex PCR; TCRdb lists only in-frame clones, some missing. Seen here are just over 2,000,000 clones, 85% to 95% observed once, and the top ten hold 0.1% to 0.15%. Sequences were obtained from naive CD4+ T cells sorted from blood. The source is a young man in good health. Both conserved end residues are part of each CDR3. The D gene is left open where the match is weak. Only some rows state a clone size, as once, few, many or a class for expanded clones.

size: NA
V: TRBV19
D: NA
J: TRBJ2-4
CDR3: CASSPDKKNIQYF
DNA: TGTGCCAGTAGCCCGGACAAAAAAAACATTCAGTACTTC

size: NA
V: TRBV5-1
D: TRBD1
J: TRBJ2-7
CDR3: CASSLAGQESISYEQYF
DNA: TGCGCCAGCAGCTTGGCGGGACAGGAGTCGATCTCCTACGAGCAGTACTTC

size: NA
V: TRBV4-3
D: TRBD2
J: TRBJ2-1
CDR3: CASSPTSPFMAGASYNEQFF
DNA: TGCGCCAGCAGCCCGACTTCACCATTTATGGCGGGAGCGTCCTACAATGAGCAGTTCTTC

size: NA
V: TRBV12-2
D: NA
J: TRBJ2-6
CDR3: CASRPRCSSGANLPNVLTF
DNA: TGTGCAAGTCGCCCGCGATGCTCGTCGGGGGCCAATTTGCCCAACGTCCTGACTTTC

size: NA
V: TRBV7-2
D: TRBD2
J: TRBJ2-3
CDR3: CASSFTSATDTQYF
DNA: TGTGCCAGCAGCTTCACTAGCGCCACAGATACGCAGTATTTT

size: few
V: TRBV10-3
D: NA
J: TRBJ1-5
CDR3: CAIGGQLNQPQHF
DNA: TGTGCCATCGGAGGACAGCTCAATCAGCCCCAGCATTTT

size: NA
V: TRBV4-1
D: NA
J: TRBJ2-5
CDR3: CASSRRTVQETQYF
DNA: TGCGCCAGCAGCCGTAGGACAGTGCAAGAGACCCAGTACTTC

size: NA
V: TRBV9
D: NA
J: TRBJ2-7
CDR3: CADGRFSYEQYF
DNA: TGTGCCGACGGACGGTTCTCCTACGAGCAGTACTTC

size: once
V: TRBV4-3
D: TRBD2
J: TRBJ2-2
CDR3: CASRPSGGSTGELFF
DNA: TGCGCCAGCAGACCCTCGGGGGGTAGCACCGGGGAGCTGTTTTTT

size: NA
V: TRBV28
D: NA
J: TRBJ1-2
CDR3: CASSPRQINYGYTF
DNA: TGTGCCAGCAGTCCGCGCCAAATTAACTATGGCTACACCTTC

size: NA
V: TRBV28
D: NA
J: TRBJ2-2
CDR3: CASTGGTLNTGELFF
DNA: TGTGCCAGCACCGGCGGCACACTTAACACCGGGGAGCTGTTTTTT

size: NA
V: TRBV5-6
D: NA
J: TRBJ2-5
CDR3: CASSDYRAGETQYF
DNA: TGTGCCAGCAGTGACTACAGGGCCGGGGAGACCCAGTACTTC

size: NA
V: TRBV4-1
D: TRBD2
J: TRBJ2-5
CDR3: CASRDSGKGEETQYF
DNA: TGCGCCAGCAGAGATAGCGGGAAGGGGGAAGAGACCCAGTACTTC

size: NA
V: TRBV6-5
D: NA
J: TRBJ1-6
CDR3: CATRDGENSPLHF
DNA: TGTGCCACCCGGGACGGAGAAAATTCACCCCTCCACTTT

size: NA
V: TRBV5-1
D: NA
J: TRBJ1-4
CDR3: CASSLGPQTNEKLFF
DNA: TGCGCCAGCAGCTTGGGACCCCAAACTAATGAAAAACTGTTTTTT

size: NA
V: TRBV19
D: TRBD1
J: TRBJ2-5
CDR3: CASSTPGQGRGETQYF
DNA: TGTGCCAGTAGTACTCCGGGACAGGGGAGAGGGGAGACCCAGTACTTC

size: NA
V: TRBV7-2
D: NA
J: TRBJ1-1
CDR3: CASSLVQGSVTEAFF
DNA: TGTGCCAGCAGCTTAGTTCAGGGTTCGGTCACTGAAGCTTTCTTT

size: NA
V: TRBV5-1
D: NA
J: TRBJ2-7
CDR3: CASSMHSGRGDEQYF
DNA: TGCGCCAGCAGCATGCACTCCGGGCGCGGCGACGAGCAGTACTTC

size: NA
V: TRBV7-2
D: NA
J: TRBJ2-3
CDR3: CASSPGRSTDTQYF
DNA: TGTGCCAGCAGCCCAGGACGGTCCACAGATACGCAGTATTTT

size: NA
V: TRBV27
D: NA
J: TRBJ1-6
CDR3: CASSDRWGNSPLHF
DNA: TGTGCCAGCAGCGACAGGTGGGGCAATTCACCCCTCCACTTT

size: NA
V: TRBV4-1
D: NA
J: TRBJ2-3
CDR3: CASSQVRATDTQYF
DNA: TGCGCCAGCAGCCAAGTTCGTGCCACAGATACGCAGTATTTT

size: NA
V: TRBV2
D: TRBD2
J: TRBJ2-3
CDR3: CASSRTSGGTSTDTQYF
DNA: TGTGCCAGCAGCAGGACTAGCGGGGGGACTAGCACAGATACGCAGTATTTT

size: NA
V: TRBV25-1
D: NA
J: TRBJ2-1
CDR3: CASSEVGGSYNEQFF
DNA: TGTGCCAGCAGTGAGGTCGGGGGTTCTTACAATGAGCAGTTCTTC

size: few
V: TRBV13
D: NA
J: TRBJ1-2
CDR3: CASSLVDSYGYTF
DNA: TGTGCCAGCAGCTTAGTGGACAGCTATGGCTACACCTTC

size: NA
V: TRBV5-1
D: NA
J: TRBJ2-1
CDR3: CASSPNVLDEQFF
DNA: TGCGCCAGCAGCCCCAACGTTCTGGATGAGCAGTTCTTC